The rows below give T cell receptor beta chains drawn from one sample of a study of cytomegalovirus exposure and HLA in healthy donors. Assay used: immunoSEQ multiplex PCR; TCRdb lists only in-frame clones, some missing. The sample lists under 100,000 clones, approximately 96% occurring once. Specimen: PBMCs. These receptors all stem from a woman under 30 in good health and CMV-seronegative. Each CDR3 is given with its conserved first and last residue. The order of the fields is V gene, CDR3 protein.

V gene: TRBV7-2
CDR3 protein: CASSWTEWELFF

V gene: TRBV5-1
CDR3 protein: CASSLGGGSYEQYF

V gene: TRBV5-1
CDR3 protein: CASRTPGLYEQYF

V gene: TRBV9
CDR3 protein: CASSVATGVYEQYF

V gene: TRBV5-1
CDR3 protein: CASSLGGTGTYNEQFF

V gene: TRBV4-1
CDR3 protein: CASSQGQPTNEKLFF

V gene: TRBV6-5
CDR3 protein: CASRKTSGSYEQYF

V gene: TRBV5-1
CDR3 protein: CASSTLAGGPPNEQYF

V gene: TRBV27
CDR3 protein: CASSLSRGQATIYF

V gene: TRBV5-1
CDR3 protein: CASSSIGSATNEKLFF

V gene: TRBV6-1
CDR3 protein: CASSGLSGGVGSYEQYF

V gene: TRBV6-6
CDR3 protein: CASSRDGTPSYEQYF

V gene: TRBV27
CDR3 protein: CASRGGASSGELFF

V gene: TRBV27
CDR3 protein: CASSPLWGTGETYEQYF

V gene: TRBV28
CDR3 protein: CASEPSGSTDTQYF

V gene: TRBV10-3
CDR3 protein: CAISDKGGVKNTEAFF

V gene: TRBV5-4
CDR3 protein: CASTPGGSSYNEQFF

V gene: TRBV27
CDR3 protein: CASRPKEETGGEQFF

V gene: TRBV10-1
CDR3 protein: CASSFLAGVAYEQYF

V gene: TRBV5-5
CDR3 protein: CASSPDRGTEAFF

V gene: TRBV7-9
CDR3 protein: CASSPELTDTQYF

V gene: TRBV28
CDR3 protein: CASRPTGQGFSEAFF

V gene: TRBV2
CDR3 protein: CASNPGLQGIQYF

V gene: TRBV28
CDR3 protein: CASTPPGTSGNYEQYF

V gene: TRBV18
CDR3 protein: CASSPPTGITEAFF

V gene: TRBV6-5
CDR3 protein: CASSRHDRGDYEQYF

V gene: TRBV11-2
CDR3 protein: CASSYSGREQFF

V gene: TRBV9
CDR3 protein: CASSVVTSGRGSEQFF

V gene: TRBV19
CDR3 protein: CASRIGLADYNEQFF

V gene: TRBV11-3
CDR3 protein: CASSLRAGTVEDTQYF

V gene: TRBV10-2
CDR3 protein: CAGGESYNEQFF

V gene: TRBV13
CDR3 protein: CASNLLGGTSNNEQFF

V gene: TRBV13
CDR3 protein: CASRDRGDTGELFF

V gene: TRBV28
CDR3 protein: CASSSGTGLMKKLFF

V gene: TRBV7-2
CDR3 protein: CASSPASDIGYEQYF

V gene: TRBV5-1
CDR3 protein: CASSWGYLNTEAFF

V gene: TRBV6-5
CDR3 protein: CASSFRRVNTEAFF

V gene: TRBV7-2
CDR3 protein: CASSLLGGSYEQYF

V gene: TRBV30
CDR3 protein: CALTSRFGGIPYEQYF

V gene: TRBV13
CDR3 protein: CASSQGADISPLHF

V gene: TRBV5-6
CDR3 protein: CASSLLQGVYEQYF

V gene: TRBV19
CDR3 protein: CASSPGTGSNQPQHF

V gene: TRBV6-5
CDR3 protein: CASNRAGGVNEQFF

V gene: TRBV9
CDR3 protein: CASSVAGASGRGYPFF

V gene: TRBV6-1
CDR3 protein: CASSEVPSGLSYNEQFF

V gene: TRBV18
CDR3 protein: CASSAGQEEYGYTF

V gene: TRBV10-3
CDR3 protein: CAISVVVGAEQFF

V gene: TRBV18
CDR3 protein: CASSPSLERGQYF